This T cell receptor beta chain was captured by sequencing in a study of T cells after yellow fever vaccination. Regarding the study as a whole: Most primary-vaccination clones reappeared after the booster (just under 98% CD4, roughly 88% CD8). By day 5 rather than day 15, the secondary response had peaked, though it was weaker. Only a small proportion of the clonotypes turned up in both the CD4 and the CD8 compartments, likely arising from convergent recombination.

TCRdb reprocessed the 5' RACE reads with MiXCR, giving one entry per CDR3 protein. This sample has roughly 260,000 distinct CDR3 sequences, with approximately 13% found just once. In the case of this clonotype: Antigen specificity is unknown.

The input for sequencing was CD4+ T cells sorted from PBMCs, taken 45 days after the yellow fever booster vaccination. The TCR comes from a man aged 30 to 39 who received the YFV17D yellow fever vaccine.

As DNA, the CDR3 is TGTGCCAGCATCTCTCCCTTCTCTGGGGCCAACGTCCTGACTTTC. Translating gives CASISPFSGANVLTF. The chain is built from TRBV12-3 or TRBV12-4 and TRBJ2-6; D not certain. The CDR3 totals 15 residues. The V end was cut by 7 bases, the J end by 0 bases, with 10 bases between.